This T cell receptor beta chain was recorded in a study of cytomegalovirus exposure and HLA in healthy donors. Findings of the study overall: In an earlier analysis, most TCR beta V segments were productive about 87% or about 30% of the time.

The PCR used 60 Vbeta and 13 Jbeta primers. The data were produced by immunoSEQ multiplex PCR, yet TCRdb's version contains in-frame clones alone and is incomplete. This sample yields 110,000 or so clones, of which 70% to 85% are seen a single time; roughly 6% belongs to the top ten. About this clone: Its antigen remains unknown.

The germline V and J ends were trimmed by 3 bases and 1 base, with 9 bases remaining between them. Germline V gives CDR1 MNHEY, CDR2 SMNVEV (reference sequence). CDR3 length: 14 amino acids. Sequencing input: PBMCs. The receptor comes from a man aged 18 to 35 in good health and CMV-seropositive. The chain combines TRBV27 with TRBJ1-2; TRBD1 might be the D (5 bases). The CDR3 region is CASSFLDSNYGYTF. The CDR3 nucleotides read TGTGCCAGCAGTTTCCTCGACAGTAACTATGGCTACACCTTC.